These 6 T cell receptor beta chains were sequenced from one sample in a study of blood T cell repertoires in COVID-19. Clones were read by immunoSEQ multiplex PCR, and TCRdb kept only the in-frame ones, dropping some. The sample records roughly 200,000 clones, about four fifths being singletons. Sequenced sample: peripheral blood. The origin of the receptors is a middle-aged woman with COVID-19, enrolled during active disease.

The gene calls are TRBV7-2 and TRBJ2-5; TRBD1 matches 7 bases. From germline, CDR1 is SGHTA and CDR2 FQGNSA. Losses at the gene ends were 4 bases for V and 7 bases for J; bases not matched to a gene: 9. The CDR3 is 14 residues long. The CDR3 sequence: CASSSQGSVVTQYF. The CDR3 nucleotides are TGTGCCAGCAGCTCACAGGGGTCTGTAGTGACCCAGTACTTC.

As to this clone: The junction differs from germline at one of its ends, possibly a read error. The rearrangement joins TRBV10-3 to TRBJ1-6, with 10 bases aligning to TRBD1. The CDR3 spans 11 residues. From germline, CDR1 is ENHRY and CDR2 SYGVKD. CDR3 in DNA: TGTGCCATCAGTGAGGGGGGACAGGGGAGGTTC. This sequence encodes CAISEGGQGRF.

The genes are TRBV30 and TRBJ1-2; weak D call: TRBD1 (5 bases). Trimming pared 1 base from V and 7 bases from J, leaving 7 bases between. This CDR3 comprises 11 residues. Germline-derived CDR1 and CDR2 are GTSNPN and SVGIG (reference sequence). CDR3 protein: CAWSGGGGYTF. DNA for the CDR3: TGTGCCTGGAGTGGGGGGGGTGGCTACACCTTC.

The V gene is TRBV2, the J gene TRBJ1-6, with 9 nucleotides matching TRBD1. The CDR3 extends over 14 amino acids. Germline CDR1 reads SNHLY; CDR2 reads FYNNEI. J lost 7 bases, V lost 7 bases, and 5 bases had no gene match. This CDR3 reads CASISTGGNSPLHF. As DNA, the CDR3 is TGTGCCAGCATTTCGACAGGGGGGAATTCACCCCTCCACTTT.

The CDR3 here is CASSESGVGNEKLFF. The CDR3 nucleotides read TGCGCCAGCAGTGAATCGGGGGTGGGAAATGAAAAACTGTTTTTT. The V and J genes are TRBV10-2 and TRBJ1-4; possibly TRBD1 for D (5 bases). The V gene lost 3 bases and the J gene lost 5 bases, with 13 bases spanning the gap. The V gene's germline CDR1 is WSHSY and CDR2 SAAADI. CDR3 size: 15 residues.

The chain has TRBV7-9 and TRBJ1-1, with unresolved D. The CDR3 loop spans 13 amino acids. Germline V gene data show CDR1 as SEHNR and CDR2 as FQNEAQ (reference sequence). Trimming stripped 4 bases from V and 5 bases from J, with 11 bases between. The CDR3 sequence: CASSSLSGTEAFF. CDR3 in DNA: TGTGCCAGCAGCTCCCTATCGGGTACTGAAGCTTTCTTT. The variable domain in full, completed from reference TRBV7-9 and TRBJ1-1, reads DTGVSQNPRHKITKRGQNVTFRCDPISEHNRLYWYRQTLGQGPEFLTYFQNEAQLEKSRLLSDRFSAERPKGSFSTLEIQRTEQGDSAMYLCASSSLSGTEAFFGQGTRLTVV.